The 32 T cell receptor beta chains given below trace back to one sample, sequenced in a study of shared clonotypes between healthy human individuals. TCRdb's table, derived via immunoSEQ multiplex PCR, lists solely in-frame clones and lacks some. The data show about 2.1 million clones, just under 95% seen once. CD8 cells regarded as naive lacked CD45RO, were positively chosen for CCR7, and omitted terminally differentiated effector memory CD45RA+ cells. Material for sequencing was naive CD8+ T cells from PBMCs. These receptor sequences come from a young man in good health. Some clones in this sample may be carry-over from other donors' samples.

The chain links TRBV28 to TRBJ2-7, with D tentatively TRBD1 or TRBD2 (5 bases each). This CDR3 has 17 amino acids. Germline assignment: CDR1 MDHEN and CDR2 SYDVKM. Trimming left V 6 bases short and J 1 base short, with 22 bases between. The CDR3 sequence: CASSTDEEGTRSYEQYF. The CDR3 DNA is TGTGCCAGCAGCACTGACGAAGAGGGGACCCGGTCCTACGAGCAGTACTTC.

The chain employs TRBV9 and TRBJ2-7; D uncertain. The length of the CDR3 is 15 residues. CDR1 and CDR2 from the germline V gene are SGDLS and YYNGEE. Trimming took 0 bases from V and 1 from J, leaving 11 bases between them. CDR3 DNA sequence: TGTGCCAGCAGCGTAGGAAGGGATATATCCTACGAGCAGTACTTC. Its translation: CASSVGRDISYEQYF.

Turning to this clone: The identical CDR3 is also encoded by other nucleotide sequences in the sample. V gene TRBV5-1 combines with J gene TRBJ2-7; TRBD2 matches 13 bases. Trimming at V came to 4 bases and at J to 7 bases, leaving 2 bases not matched to a gene. Germline values: CDR1 SGHRS, CDR2 YFSETQ. The CDR3 length is 13 residues. The DNA for the CDR3 is TGCGCCAGCAGCCTGACTAGCGGGAGGGAGCAGTACTTC. Translated: CASSLTSGREQYF. The full variable domain, rest sourced from reference TRBV5-1 and TRBJ2-7, is KAGVTQTPRYLIKTRGQQVTLSCSPISGHRSVSWYQQTPGQGLQFLFEYFSETQRNKGNFPGRFSGRQFSNSRSEMNVSTLELGDSALYLCASSLTSGREQYFGPGTRLTVT.

The chain recombines TRBV28 with TRBJ2-3; 7 bases match TRBD2. This CDR3 spans 15 amino acids. The junction had 10 bases not matched to a gene; V was cut back by 4 bases and J by 6 bases. Germline CDR1 MDHEN, CDR2 SYDVKM. This CDR3 is CASSSTGGSPDTQYF. In nucleotides, the CDR3 is TGTGCCAGCAGTTCGACGGGCGGGAGCCCGGATACGCAGTATTTT.

The chain employs TRBV27 and TRBJ1-2; 7 bases align to TRBD1. CDR1 is MNHEY, CDR2 SMNVEV, per germline (reference sequence). Trimming removed 5 bases from V and 6 bases from J; junction bases left unmatched: 6. CDR3 length: 13 amino acids. As DNA, the CDR3 is TGTGCCAGCAGTCCAGGGACAGAAGATGGCTACACCTTC. Encoded protein: CASSPGTEDGYTF.

The CDR3 DNA reads TGTGCCACCCCGAGACTAGCGGGAGCGAAAAACATTCAGTACTTC. Amino acids: CATPRLAGAKNIQYF. V gene TRBV27 combines with J gene TRBJ2-4, with 12 bases lining up with TRBD2. The CDR3 covers 15 residues. The germline gives CDR1 MNHEY, CDR2 SMNVEV (reference sequence). V gave up 10 bases and J gave up 4 bases; unmatched junction bases: 8.

Concerning this clone itself: The same CDR3 is also encoded by other DNA sequences in this sample. V usage is TRBV5-1 and J usage is TRBJ2-2; no firm D call. This CDR3 spans 15 amino acids. The ends were cut back, 2 bases at V and 2 bases at J, with 10 bases in the middle. Germline loops: CDR1 SGHRS, CDR2 YFSETQ. CDR3: CASSLGRPNTGELFF. As DNA, the CDR3 is TGCGCCAGCAGCTTAGGACGGCCTAACACCGGGGAGCTGTTTTTT.

The sample holds a few counts of this clone. The chain is built from TRBV12-5 and TRBJ1-1; D gene uncertain. Between the trimmed V and J ends, which lost 3 bases and 5 bases, there was a span of 10 bases. CDR3 size: 13 residues. Per germline, CDR1 LGHNT and CDR2 FRNRAP. The CDR3 here is CASGLHGRTEAFF. The CDR3 nucleotides are TGTGCTAGTGGTTTACATGGAAGAACTGAAGCTTTCTTT.

V and J are TRBV9 and TRBJ1-4, with D maybe TRBD1 (6 bases). Germline V lookup: CDR1 SGDLS, CDR2 YYNGEE. Trimming took 0 bases from V and 8 from J, leaving 23 bases between them. The CDR3 runs to 18 residues. CDR3 nucleotide sequence: TGTGCCAGCAGCGTAGATTCCATGGGGTGGGGGCGCGAGGAAAAACTGTTTTTT. Translation gives CASSVDSMGWGREEKLFF.

The gene calls are TRBV4-3 and TRBJ1-2, with D possibly being TRBD1 (5 bases). This CDR3 contains 16 residues. Trimming removed 4 bases from V and 6 bases from J, with 21 bases in between. Germline lookup yields CDR1 LGHNA and CDR2 YSLEER. CDR3 protein: CASSPGEWWGGDGYTF. As DNA, the CDR3 is TGCGCCAGCAGCCCGGGGGAGTGGTGGGGCGGGGATGGCTACACCTTC.

The chain uses TRBV11-2 and TRBJ2-4, with D possibly being TRBD2 (7 bases). With 3 bases removed from V and 5 bases from J, the gap between germline ends came to 17 bases. The length of the CDR3 is 16 residues. Germline-derived CDR1 and CDR2 are SGHAT and FQNNGV. The chain's CDR3 is CASSFYEGEGQNIQYF. The CDR3 coding sequence is TGTGCCAGCAGCTTTTATGAGGGGGAGGGACAAAACATTCAGTACTTC.

The chain carries TRBV11-3 and TRBJ1-4, with a tentative D call TRBD1 (5 bases). Germline-derived CDR1 and CDR2 are SGHNT and YENEEA. This CDR3 is built from 19 residues. V lost 1 base, J lost 6 bases, and 24 bases lay in between. The CDR3 is CASSLGRRVDRFLYEKLFF. The CDR3 bases are TGTGCCAGCAGCTTAGGGCGACGGGTTGACAGATTTTTATATGAAAAACTGTTTTTT.

This CDR3 reads CASRYRDRNSYEQYF. Here the CDR3 DNA reads TGTGCCAGCAGATACCGGGACAGAAACTCCTACGAGCAGTACTTC. The chain combines TRBV28 with TRBJ2-7; the match to TRBD1 covers 7 bases. V gave up 6 bases and J gave up 0 bases; unmatched junction bases: 8. Germline CDR1 reads MDHEN; CDR2 reads SYDVKM. The CDR3 is 15 amino acids. The whole variable domain, filled in from reference TRBV28 and TRBJ2-7, reads DVKVTQSSRYLVKRTGEKVFLECVQDMDHENMFWYRQDPGLGLRLIYFSYDVKMKEKGDIPEGYSVSREKKERFSLILESASTNQTSMYLCASRYRDRNSYEQYFGPGTRLTVT.

On this clone: In the same sample, other DNA sequences code for this CDR3. The chain uses TRBV19 and TRBJ1-5; no reliable D call. The CDR3 length is 12 residues. Germline V gene lookup returns CDR1 LNHDA and CDR2 SQIVND (reference sequence). With 2 bases removed from V and 7 bases from J, the gap between germline ends came to 6 bases. As DNA, the CDR3 is TGTGCCAGTAGTATAAGAGGACAGCCCCAGCATTTT. Amino acid sequence: CASSIRGQPQHF.

CDR3 DNA sequence: TGTGCCAGCAGCTTCTCCGCCGCCTTCTATGGCTACACCTTC. Its translation: CASSFSAAFYGYTF. The chain recombines TRBV5-6 with TRBJ1-2, with no clear D. With 2 bases removed from V and 4 bases from J, the gap between germline ends came to 12 bases. Germline CDR1 and CDR2: SGHDT and YYEEEE. The CDR3 is 14 residues long.

In DNA, the CDR3 is TGTGCCAGCAGCCGACGCCGGGGTGGATATGGCTACACCTTC. This codes for CASSRRRGGYGYTF. This chain links TRBV5-8 with TRBJ1-2; the D is unclear. V was shortened by 4 bases and J by 5 bases, with 15 bases between the two germline ends. The CDR3 is 14 amino acids. Germline V gene data show CDR1 as SGHTS and CDR2 as YDEGEE.

This chain connects TRBV9 to TRBJ2-1; 8 nucleotides line up with TRBD2. Losses at the gene ends were 7 bases for V and 8 bases for J; bases not matched to a gene: 14. The CDR3 has 15 residues. Germline values: CDR1 SGDLS, CDR2 YYNGEE. The CDR3 reads CASQGREGLGDEQFF. The CDR3, as DNA: TGTGCCAGCCAAGGCCGGGAGGGTTTAGGCGATGAGCAGTTCTTC.

The V and J genes are TRBV4-1 and TRBJ2-2; TRBD2 is a possible D gene (5 bases). This CDR3 region has 17 residues. The V and J ends lost 2 bases and 4 bases respectively, with 17 bases between them. Per the germline V gene, CDR1 is MGHRA and CDR2 is YSYEKL. The CDR3 sequence: CASSQTNRRQSTGELFF. CDR3 nucleotide sequence: TGCGCCAGCAGCCAAACAAATCGGAGGCAGAGCACCGGGGAGCTGTTTTTT.

V gene TRBV9 combines with J gene TRBJ2-1; 10 bases line up with TRBD2. CDR1 is SGDLS, CDR2 YYNGEE, per germline. J lost 8 bases, V lost 3 bases, and 11 bases had no gene match. The CDR3 length is 16 residues. CDR3 nucleotide sequence: TGTGCCAGCAGCGCCCGTAGCGGGAGGAGTAGCGATGAGCAGTTCTTC. This encodes CASSARSGRSSDEQFF. The full variable domain, in which reference TRBV9 and TRBJ2-1 provide the parts outside the CDR3, is DSGVTQTPKHLITATGQRVTLRCSPRSGDLSVYWYQQSLDQGLQFLIQYYNGEERAKGNILERFSAQQFPDLHSELNLSSLELGDSALYFCASSARSGRSSDEQFFGPGTRLTVL.

The rearrangement links TRBV9 to TRBJ1-1; no firm D call. The germline V gene encodes CDR1 SGDLS and CDR2 YYNGEE. Trimming removed 0 bases at V and 8 bases at J, with 17 bases between. The CDR3 totals 15 residues. The CDR3 coding sequence is TGTGCCAGCAGCGTAGCTACTGGCACGGGCTCAGAAGCTTTCTTT. The encoded protein is CASSVATGTGSEAFF.

The chain combines TRBV2 with TRBJ2-7; D gene unclear. This CDR3 comprises 13 residues. CDR1 and CDR2 from the germline V gene are SNHLY and FYNNEI. The V end was cut by 6 bases, the J end by 2 bases, with 11 bases between. The CDR3 DNA follows: TGTGCCAGCAGCGATAGGGCTGCCTACGAGCAGTACTTC. It specifies CASSDRAAYEQYF.

This chain uses TRBV29-1 with TRBJ1-1; weak D call: TRBD1 (6 bases). In germline, CDR1 is SQVTM, CDR2 ANQGSEA. The CDR3 totals 13 residues. Trimming removed 5 bases at V and 6 bases at J, with 16 bases between. CDR3 nucleotide sequence: TGCAGCGTTAAAGGTGGCAGGGGCGCTGAAGCTTTCTTT. It codes for CSVKGGRGAEAFF.

This clone was detected once. The V and J genes are TRBV9 and TRBJ1-1; no firm D call. The CDR3 is made up of 14 amino acids. V lost 0 bases to trimming and J lost 0 bases, with 6 bases between them. The germline V gene has CDR1 SGDLS and CDR2 YYNGEE. The chain's CDR3 is CASSVGDMNTEAFF. The CDR3 nucleotides read TGTGCCAGCAGCGTAGGAGATATGAACACTGAAGCTTTCTTT. Combining the CDR3 with reference TRBV9 and TRBJ1-1 gives the whole variable domain DSGVTQTPKHLITATGQRVTLRCSPRSGDLSVYWYQQSLDQGLQFLIQYYNGEERAKGNILERFSAQQFPDLHSELNLSSLELGDSALYFCASSVGDMNTEAFFGQGTRLTVV.

This clone appeared a single time. The chain employs TRBV28 and TRBJ1-5; no reliable D call. Trimming shortened V by 1 base and J by 3 bases, and 10 bases separated the two germline ends. The CDR3 is made up of 15 amino acids. Per the germline V gene, CDR1 is MDHEN and CDR2 is SYDVKM. CDR3 loop: CASSLFNTLNQPQHF. In nucleotides, the CDR3 is TGTGCCAGCAGTTTATTCAACACACTCAATCAGCCCCAGCATTTT.

The V gene is TRBV10-3, the J gene TRBJ1-5, with D possibly TRBD1 on 6 matching bases. The V gene lost 6 bases and the J gene lost 6 bases, with 15 bases spanning the gap. Germline CDR1 ENHRY, CDR2 SYGVKD. The length of the CDR3 is 14 residues. This CDR3 is CAISEGGAGQPQHF. Written as DNA, the CDR3 is TGTGCCATCAGCGAAGGGGGGGCGGGTCAGCCCCAGCATTTT.

The genes are TRBV11-2 and TRBJ2-7; D gene uncertain. Germline V gene lookup returns CDR1 SGHAT and CDR2 FQNNGV. V was cut by 5 bases and J by 0 bases, with 14 bases left in between. The CDR3 contains 15 residues. CDR3: CASSPEFHRSYEQYF. The CDR3 bases are TGTGCCAGCAGCCCGGAATTCCACCGCTCCTACGAGCAGTACTTC.

The gene calls are TRBV10-1 and TRBJ2-1, with 10 bases fitting TRBD2. Germline trimming cut 2 bases from V and 7 bases from J; bases unmatched to any gene: 2. CDR1 and CDR2 from the germline V gene are WNHNN and SYGVQD (reference sequence). This CDR3 is built from 14 residues. The CDR3 DNA follows: TGCGCCAGCAGTGAGGCTAGCGGGAGAAATGAGCAGTTCTTC. It codes for CASSEASGRNEQFF.

The chain joins TRBV7-9 to TRBJ1-2; D remains ambiguous. In germline, CDR1 is SEHNR, CDR2 FQNEAQ (reference sequence). Trimming removed 6 bases from V and 2 bases from J, with 10 bases in between. The CDR3 has 13 residues. In DNA, the CDR3 is TGTGCCAGCAGGGACGTAGAAAACTATGGCTACACCTTC. Protein: CASRDVENYGYTF.

The V call is TRBV6-5, the J call TRBJ2-1; the D is unclear. Germline V gene data show CDR1 as MNHEY and CDR2 as SVGAGI. Deletions cut 0 bases from V and 4 bases from J, with 13 bases between. The CDR3 runs 16 residues. The CDR3 DNA sequence: TGTGCCAGCAGTTACTCAGCCAGGCCACCTTACAATGAGCAGTTCTTC. It encodes CASSYSARPPYNEQFF.

V and J are TRBV4-1 and TRBJ1-2; D is uncertain. Germline loops: CDR1 MGHRA, CDR2 YSYEKL. The CDR3 contains 13 residues. Trimming cost V 5 bases and J 6 bases, with 13 bases left between them. CDR3 protein: CASSSGSINGYTF. The CDR3 DNA sequence: TGCGCCAGCAGCAGCGGGTCCATAAATGGCTACACCTTC.

The chain joins TRBV7-6 to TRBJ2-7, with 8 bases lining up with TRBD1. This CDR3 contains 15 residues. Per the germline V gene, CDR1 is SGHVS and CDR2 is FNYEAQ. The J segment lost 3 bases and the V segment lost 6 bases, leaving 10 bases of the junction unmatched. CDR3: CASSSSGTGNYEQYF. Written as DNA, the CDR3 is TGTGCCAGCAGTTCCTCCGGGACAGGAAACTACGAGCAGTACTTC.

In its sample, this clone was seen once. J is TRBJ2-1 and V is TRBV27; TRBD1 matches at 7 bases. The junction had 3 bases not matched to a gene; V was cut back by 7 bases and J by 9 bases. CDR3 length equals 11 residues. Germline V gene data show CDR1 as MNHEY and CDR2 as SMNVEV (reference sequence). As DNA, the CDR3 is TGTGCCAGCACCAGGGGGACTGAGCAGTTCTTC. It translates to CASTRGTEQFF.